The 3 T cell receptor beta chains below come from one sample, sequenced in a study of T cells expressing NK-cell markers. TCRdb reprocessed the 5' RACE reads; each CDR3 protein has one entry and no DNA is given. The sample's table shows roughly 180,000 distinct CDR3 sequences. Sequencing was performed on blood T cells: a sorted CD56 or NKG2C T cell subset, CD4+ or CD8+ T cells, or bulk PBMC T cells (not recorded which). The receptors were gathered from a woman between 18 and 70 years old in good health.

The V and J genes are TRBV29-1 and TRBJ2-3. CDR3 size: 12 residues. Germline V gene data show CDR1 as SQVTM and CDR2 as ANQGSEA. CDR3: CSVLTFTDTQYF.

The chain has TRBV3-1 and TRBJ1-1; TCRdb returns TRBD1, unconfirmable since there is no DNA. The germline V gene has CDR1 LGHDT and CDR2 YNNKEL (reference sequence). The CDR3 is 15 amino acids. CDR3 residues: CASSLTAQGGTEAFF.

The chain has TRBV7-7 and TRBJ1-2; TCRdb calls TRBD1, which cannot be checked without DNA. Germline-derived CDR1 and CDR2 are SSHAT and FNYEAQ (reference sequence). The CDR3 has 12 amino acids. The CDR3 sequence is CASSPYRTGYTF.